This T cell receptor (beta chain) is drawn from a study of blood T cell repertoires in COVID-19. TCRdb's copy holds only in-frame clones and misses some; the assay was immunoSEQ multiplex PCR. The data show over 200,000 clones, with 85% to 90% seen just once and roughly 3% held by the top ten. This CDR3 region has 12 residues. Germline V lookup: CDR1 SQVTM, CDR2 ANQGSEA. V lost 4 bases and J 5 bases, leaving 9 bases between the germline ends. The receptor comes from a man younger than 45 with COVID-19, enrolled during active disease. The chain joins TRBV29-1 to TRBJ1-5; no clear D gene. Sequences were obtained from peripheral blood. This CDR3 reads CSVGDGDQPQHF. The CDR3 coding sequence is TGCAGCGTTGGAGACGGGGATCAGCCCCAGCATTTT.